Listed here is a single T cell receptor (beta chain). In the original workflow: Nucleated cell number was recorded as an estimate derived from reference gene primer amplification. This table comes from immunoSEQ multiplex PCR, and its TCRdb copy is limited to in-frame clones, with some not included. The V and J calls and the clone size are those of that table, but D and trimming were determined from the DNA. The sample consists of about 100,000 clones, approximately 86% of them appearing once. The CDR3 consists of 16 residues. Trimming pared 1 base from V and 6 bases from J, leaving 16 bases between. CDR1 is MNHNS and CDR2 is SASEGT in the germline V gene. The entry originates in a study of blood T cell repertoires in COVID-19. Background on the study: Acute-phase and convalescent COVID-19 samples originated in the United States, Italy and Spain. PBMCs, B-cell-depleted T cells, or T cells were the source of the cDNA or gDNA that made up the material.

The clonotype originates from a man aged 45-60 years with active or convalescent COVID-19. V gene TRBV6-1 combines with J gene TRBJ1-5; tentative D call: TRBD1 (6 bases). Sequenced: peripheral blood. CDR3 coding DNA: TGTGCCAGCAGTGAAGAAGTTTCGGGGGGCACTCAGCCCCAGCATTTT. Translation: CASSEEVSGGTQPQHF.